The clone carrying this T cell receptor beta chain was recorded at least ten times. Its matching antigen is unknown. The data belong to a study of CD8 T cells in ankylosing spondylitis. Study-wide findings and caveats: Some of these motif variants have turned up before, in reports on reactive arthritis synovial fluid and blood.

MiXCR was run by TCRdb on the 5' RACE reads, yielding one entry per CDR3 protein. The data contain around 250,000 distinct CDR3 sequences, around 10% of them singletons. Trimming removed 6 bases at V and 3 bases at J, with 17 bases between. The V gene's germline CDR1 is DFQATT and CDR2 SNEGSKA (reference sequence). The CDR3 runs 15 residues. The sample was blood, either unsorted or a sorted T cell fraction (not recorded which). The chain joins TRBV20-1 to TRBJ1-4; the D gene is possibly TRBD1 (6 bases). This TCR was sampled from a male donor with ankylosing spondylitis or in good health (not recorded which). CDR3 nucleotides: TGCAGTGCCACCCCCAGGGGCCCAGCTAATGAAAAACTGTTTTTT. Translating gives CSATPRGPANEKLFF.